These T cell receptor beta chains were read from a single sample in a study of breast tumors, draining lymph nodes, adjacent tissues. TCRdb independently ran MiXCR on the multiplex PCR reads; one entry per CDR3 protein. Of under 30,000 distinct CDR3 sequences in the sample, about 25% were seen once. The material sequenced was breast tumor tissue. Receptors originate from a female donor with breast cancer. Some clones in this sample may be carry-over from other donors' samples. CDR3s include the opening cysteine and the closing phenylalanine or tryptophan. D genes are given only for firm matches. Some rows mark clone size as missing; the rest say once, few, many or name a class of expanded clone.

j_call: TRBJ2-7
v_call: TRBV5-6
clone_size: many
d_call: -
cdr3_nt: TGTGCCAGCAGCTTCGGACAGATCGACGAGCAGTACTTC
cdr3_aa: CASSFGQIDEQYF

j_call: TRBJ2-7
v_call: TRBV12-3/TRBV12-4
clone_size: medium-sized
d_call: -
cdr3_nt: TGTGCCAGCAGTTTTGCGGCCAGTAAGCACTACGAGCAGTACTTC
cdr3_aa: CASSFAASKHYEQYF

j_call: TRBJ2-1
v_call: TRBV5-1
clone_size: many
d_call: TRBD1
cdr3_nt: TGCGCCAGCAGCTCCCTTTGGGACAGGACCTACAATGAGCAGTTCTTC
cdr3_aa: CASSSLWDRTYNEQFF

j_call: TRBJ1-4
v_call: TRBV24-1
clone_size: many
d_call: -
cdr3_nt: TGTGCCACCAGTCCAGCGGGGGAGGGGGAAAAACTGTTTTTT
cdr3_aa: CATSPAGEGEKLFF

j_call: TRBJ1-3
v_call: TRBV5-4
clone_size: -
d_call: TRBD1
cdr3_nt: TGTGCCAGCAGCTTGGGGACAGGGTCAAACTCTGGAAACACCATATATTTT
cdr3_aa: CASSLGTGSNSGNTIYF

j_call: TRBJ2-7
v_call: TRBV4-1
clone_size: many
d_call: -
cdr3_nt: TGCGCCAGCAGCCAAGATGAAGGGGTGAGGGCCAGGGAGCAGTACTTC
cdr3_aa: CASSQDEGVRAREQYF

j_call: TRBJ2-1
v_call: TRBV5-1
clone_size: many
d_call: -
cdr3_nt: TGCGCCAGCAGCTTAAGCGGGATAGGGGGCAATGAGCAGTTCTTC
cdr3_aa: CASSLSGIGGNEQFF

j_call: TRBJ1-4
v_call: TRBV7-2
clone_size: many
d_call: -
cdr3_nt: TGTGCCAGCAGCTTGAGGGCAGGGGATGAAAAACTGTTTTTT
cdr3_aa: CASSLRAGDEKLFF

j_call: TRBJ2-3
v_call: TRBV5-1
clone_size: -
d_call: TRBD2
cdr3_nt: TGCGCCAGCAGCTTGAAGACTAGCGGAGGCACAGATACGCAGTATTTT
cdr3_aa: CASSLKTSGGTDTQYF

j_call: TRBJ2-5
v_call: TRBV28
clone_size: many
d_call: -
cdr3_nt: TGTGCCAGCAGTCTTGCCGGGACAACCATTCAAGAGACCCAGTACTTC
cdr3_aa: CASSLAGTTIQETQYF

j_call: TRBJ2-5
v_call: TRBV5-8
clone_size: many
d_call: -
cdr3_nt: TGTGCCAGCAGTCATAAGGGGGGAGGAGAGACCCAGTACTTC
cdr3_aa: CASSHKGGGETQYF

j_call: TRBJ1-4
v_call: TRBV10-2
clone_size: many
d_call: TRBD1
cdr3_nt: TGCGCCAGCAGCACAGGGGGCTGGGAAAAACTGTTTTTT
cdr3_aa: CASSTGGWEKLFF

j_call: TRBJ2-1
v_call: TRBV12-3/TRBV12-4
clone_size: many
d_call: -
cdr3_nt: TGTGCCAGCAGTTCCCTCACGAGGACCCTCCGTTGGGAGCAGTTCTTC
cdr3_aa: CASSSLTRTLRWEQFF

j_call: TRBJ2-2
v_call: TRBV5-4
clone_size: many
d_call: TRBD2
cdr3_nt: TGTGCCAGCAGCGCGGGGACTAGCGGGAGTGGAACCGGGGAGCTGTTTTTT
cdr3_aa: CASSAGTSGSGTGELFF

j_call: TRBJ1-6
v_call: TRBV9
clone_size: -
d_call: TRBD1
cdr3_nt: TGTGCCAGCAGCGTAGGACAGGGTGGTTCACCCCTCCACTTT
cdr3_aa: CASSVGQGGSPLHF

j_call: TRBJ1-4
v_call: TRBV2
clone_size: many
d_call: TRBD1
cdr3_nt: TGTGCCAGCAGTGGAGGGACAGACGAAAAACTGTTTTTT
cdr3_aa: CASSGGTDEKLFF

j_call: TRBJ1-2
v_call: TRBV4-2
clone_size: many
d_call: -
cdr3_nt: TGTGCCAGCAGCCAAGATCTGGCTTCCGACAGGAACTATGGCTACACCTTC
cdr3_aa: CASSQDLASDRNYGYTF

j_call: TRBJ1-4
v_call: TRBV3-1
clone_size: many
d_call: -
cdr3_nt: TGTGCCAGCAGCCGAGGTATCAGTCTAAATGAAAAACTGTTTTTT
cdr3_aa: CASSRGISLNEKLFF

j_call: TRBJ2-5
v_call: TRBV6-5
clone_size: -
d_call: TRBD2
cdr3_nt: TGTGCCAGCAGTCGACTAGCACTCCAAGAGACCCAGTACTTC
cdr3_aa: CASSRLALQETQYF

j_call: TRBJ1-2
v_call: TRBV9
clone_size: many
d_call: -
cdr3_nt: TGTGCCAGCAGTGTACAGAATGGCTACACCTTC
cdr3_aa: CASSVQNGYTF

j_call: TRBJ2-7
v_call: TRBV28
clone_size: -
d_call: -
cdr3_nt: TGTGCCAGCAGTTGGCCCGCAGTTGGCTCCTACGAGCAGTACTTC
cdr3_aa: CASSWPAVGSYEQYF

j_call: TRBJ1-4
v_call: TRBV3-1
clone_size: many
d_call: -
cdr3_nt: TGTGCCAGCACCCGTCAGGGGAATGAAAAACTGTTTTTT
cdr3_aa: CASTRQGNEKLFF